This note documents a single T cell receptor beta chain sequence. The PCR employed 60 Vbeta primers together with 13 Jbeta primers. Clones were read by immunoSEQ multiplex PCR, and TCRdb kept only the in-frame ones, dropping some. This table has under 200,000 clones, about 80% appearing once. The sample originates from a study of cytomegalovirus exposure and HLA in healthy donors. The source of this sequence is a man aged 25 to 45 in good health and CMV-seronegative. The sample taken for sequencing was PBMCs.

CDR3 sequence: CASSPGQGNSPLHF. CDR3 in DNA: TGCGCCAGCAGCCCGGGACAGGGAAATTCACCCCTCCACTTT. The chain joins TRBV5-1 to TRBJ1-6; 9 bases align to TRBD1. Per germline, CDR1 SGHRS and CDR2 YFSETQ. The ends lost 4 bases at V and 7 bases at J; junction bases unmatched: 3. This CDR3 comprises 14 residues.